This TCR beta chain came from a study of CD8 T cells in Susac syndrome. This CDR3 has 14 residues. Germline CDR1 SQVTM, CDR2 ANQGSEA. V was pared by 6 bases and J by 1 base, with 15 bases between. Random hexamers were used to reverse transcribe 0.5 to 1 ug of RNA. TCRdb fed the immunoSEQ multiplex PCR reads into MiXCR, producing one record per CDR3 protein. The table includes roughly 180,000 distinct CDR3 sequences, roughly 92% detected once. The chain has TRBV29-1 and TRBJ1-1, with D perhaps matching TRBD1 (5 bases). Source material: CD4+ T cells from PBMCs. This TCR came from a human donor with multiple sclerosis. The DNA of the CDR3 is TGCAGCGTGCTTCAGGGATCCCCGAACACTGAAGCTTTCTTT. Translated: CSVLQGSPNTEAFF.